The 12 T cell receptor beta chains listed next were all sequenced from one sample in a study of blood T cell repertoires in COVID-19. The repertoire was sequenced with immunoSEQ multiplex PCR; TCRdb's copy has only in-frame clones and lacks some. The sample has approximately 130,000 clones, around 83% seen once. Sequenced input: PBMCs or T cells enriched from blood (not recorded which). The source of these receptors is a man aged 30 to 39 who had recovered from COVID-19.

The chain joins TRBV19 to TRBJ2-2, with 8 bases aligning to TRBD2. Trimming cost V 6 bases and J 0 bases; bases outside gene matches: 6. The CDR3 has 16 residues. CDR1 and CDR2 (germline): LNHDA, SQIVND (reference sequence). DNA for the CDR3: TGTGCCAGTAGACTAGCGGTGGGAACGAACACCGGGGAGCTGTTTTTT. It codes for CASRLAVGTNTGELFF. The complete variable domain, with remaining parts taken from reference TRBV19 and TRBJ2-2, reads DGGITQSPKYLFRKEGQNVTLSCEQNLNHDAMYWYRQDPGQGLRLIYYSQIVNDFQKGDIAEGYSVSREKKESFPLTVTSAQKNPTAFYLCASRLAVGTNTGELFFGEGSRLTVL.

The J gene is TRBJ1-5, the V gene TRBV27; D gene uncertain. CDR3 length: 15 amino acids. Between the trimmed V and J ends, which lost 5 bases and 0 bases, there was a span of 11 bases. Germline-derived CDR1 and CDR2 are MNHEY and SMNVEV (reference sequence). This CDR3 reads CASSPTRFSNQPQHF. The DNA for the CDR3 is TGTGCCAGCAGTCCCACACGATTTAGCAATCAGCCCCAGCATTTT.

Only one count was recorded for this clone. The chain uses TRBV9 and TRBJ2-1; TRBD2 agrees at 8 bases. The V segment lost 3 bases and the J segment 0 bases; nucleotides outside the gene matches: 5. Germline V CDR1 and CDR2: SGDLS, YYNGEE. The CDR3 length is 16 residues. The CDR3 bases are TGTGCCAGCAGCGCAAGCGGGAGCAGCTCCTACAATGAGCAGTTCTTC. Translation: CASSASGSSSYNEQFF.

V and J are TRBV5-1 and TRBJ2-7, with 10 bases aligning to TRBD1. The CDR3 has 14 residues. Looked up from germline, CDR1 is SGHRS and CDR2 is YFSETQ. The trim removed 2 bases at V and 6 bases at J, leaving 5 bases unmatched. The CDR3 sequence: CASSLGDRGGEQYF. CDR3 nucleotide sequence: TGCGCCAGCAGCTTAGGGGACAGGGGAGGCGAGCAGTACTTC.

The V call is TRBV19, the J call TRBJ2-5; 7 bases align to TRBD1. With 5 bases clipped from V and 5 bases from J, the junction kept 5 bases outside the gene matches. The germline CDR1 and CDR2 sequences are LNHDA and SQIVND (reference sequence). The CDR3 is 13 amino acids. The CDR3 spells CASSPTGEETQYF. The CDR3 DNA follows: TGTGCCAGTAGTCCCACAGGGGAGGAGACCCAGTACTTC.

J is TRBJ2-1 and V is TRBV7-9; possibly TRBD1 for D (5 bases). The ends were cut back, 2 bases at V and 0 bases at J, with 8 bases in the middle. The CDR3 extends over 15 amino acids. Germline V gene sequence: CDR1 SEHNR, CDR2 FQNEAQ (reference sequence). CDR3 residues: CASSLRGSSYNEQFF. CDR3 DNA: TGTGCCAGCAGCTTAAGGGGCAGCTCCTACAATGAGCAGTTCTTC.

This chain uses TRBV9 with TRBJ1-3, with D possibly TRBD1 on 6 matching bases. Germline V lookup: CDR1 SGDLS, CDR2 YYNGEE. Trimming left V 3 bases short and J 2 bases short, with 15 bases between. The length of the CDR3 is 16 residues. CDR3 protein: CASSAGPQGPGNTIYF. For the CDR3, the DNA is TGTGCCAGCAGCGCAGGCCCACAGGGACCTGGAAACACCATATATTTT. Supplemented by reference TRBV9 and TRBJ1-3, the full variable domain reads DSGVTQTPKHLITATGQRVTLRCSPRSGDLSVYWYQQSLDQGLQFLIQYYNGEERAKGNILERFSAQQFPDLHSELNLSSLELGDSALYFCASSAGPQGPGNTIYFGEGSWLTVV.

The genes are TRBV15 and TRBJ1-4, with TRBD1 matching over 10 bases. The J segment lost 14 bases and the V segment lost 1 base, leaving 16 bases of the junction unmatched. Germline CDR1 LNHNV, CDR2 YYDKDF (reference sequence). The CDR3 has 17 residues. The CDR3 protein is CATSRAGTGVGDRHLFF. In nucleotides, the CDR3 is TGTGCCACCAGCAGAGCCGGGACAGGGGTGGGGGACCGACATCTGTTTTTT.

The J gene is TRBJ2-2, the V gene TRBV11-3, with D hard to call. In germline, CDR1 is SGHNT, CDR2 YENEEA. Between the trimmed V and J ends, which lost 5 bases and 6 bases, there was a span of 10 bases. This CDR3 comprises 13 residues. The CDR3 here is CASSKSPPGELFF. DNA of the CDR3: TGTGCCAGCAGCAAGAGTCCCCCCGGGGAGCTGTTTTTT.

The chain combines TRBV3-1 (or the pseudogene TRBV3-2) with TRBJ1-5; the match to TRBD1 covers 8 bases. Germline trimming cut 1 base from V and 6 bases from J; bases unmatched to any gene: 5. CDR3 size: 15 residues. Per the germline V gene, CDR1 is LGHDT and CDR2 is YNNKEL (reference sequence). CDR3 DNA: TGTGCCAGCAGCCAAGGTAGACAGGGGAGTCAGCCCCAGCATTTT. As protein: CASSQGRQGSQPQHF.

This CDR3 is CASSESIEDRGFNQPQHF. CDR3 in DNA: TGCGCCAGCAGTGAGTCGATCGAGGACAGGGGCTTCAATCAGCCCCAGCATTTT. The rearrangement links TRBV10-1 to TRBJ1-5, with 9 bases matching TRBD1. Germline lookup yields CDR1 WNHNN and CDR2 SYGVQD (reference sequence). This CDR3 is built from 18 residues. J was trimmed by 3 bases and V by 0 bases; bases with no gene match: 9.

The CDR3 sequence is CASSLGQGRTDTQYF. CDR3 in DNA: TGTGCCAGCAGCTTGGGGCAGGGGCGTACAGATACGCAGTATTTT. J is TRBJ2-3 and V is TRBV5-8; weak D call: TRBD1 (6 bases). The CDR3 runs 15 residues. In germline, CDR1 is SGHTS, CDR2 YDEGEE. V lost 0 bases and J 3 bases, leaving 11 bases between the germline ends.